One sample yielded the 29 T cell receptor beta chains listed below, sequenced in a study of T cell responses to AZD1222 COVID-19 vaccine. Produced via immunoSEQ multiplex PCR; TCRdb's table is partial and in-frame only. The table shows over 130,000 clones, with 80% to 95% occurring only once. Sequencing was performed on peripheral blood, taken 28 days after the second AZD1222 dose. Every receptor here comes from an adult who received the AZD1222 COVID-19 vaccine.

The chain recombines TRBV4-2 with TRBJ1-5, with D unclear. CDR1 and CDR2 (germline): LGHNA, YNFKEQ. The CDR3 has 14 amino acids. The germline V and J ends were trimmed by 0 bases and 0 bases, with 3 bases remaining between them. For the CDR3, the DNA is TGTGCCAGCAGCCAAGAGATTAGCAATCAGCCCCAGCATTTT. Encoded protein: CASSQEISNQPQHF.

The chain employs TRBV4-3 and TRBJ2-7; D gene uncertain. CDR3 size: 17 residues. V was trimmed by 0 bases and J by 0 bases, leaving 15 bases between them. Germline V CDR1 and CDR2: LGHNA, YSLEER. The CDR3 is CASSQDNLGESSYEQYF. The CDR3 region has the DNA TGCGCCAGCAGCCAAGATAATTTGGGCGAGAGCTCCTACGAGCAGTACTTC.

The chain combines TRBV10-3 with TRBJ2-7, with 8 bases fitting TRBD2. CDR1 is ENHRY and CDR2 is SYGVKD in the germline V gene. The CDR3 consists of 13 residues. Trimming took 10 bases from V and 5 from J; bases not matched to a gene: 10. DNA for the CDR3: TGTGCCACTGCAGCGGGAGCTGGGAACGAGCAGTACTTC. This sequence encodes CATAAGAGNEQYF.

V usage is TRBV24-1 and J usage is TRBJ2-3; 11 nucleotides line up with TRBD1. The CDR3 runs 17 residues. The ends lost 1 base at V and 5 bases at J; junction bases unmatched: 7. Germline V gene data show CDR1 as KGHDR and CDR2 as SFDVKD. The CDR3, as DNA: TGTGCCACCAGTGATTTCCGGGACAGGGGGAGCCTAGATACGCAGTATTTT. Translated: CATSDFRDRGSLDTQYF.

J is TRBJ1-1 and V is TRBV19; D unclear. The CDR3 has 14 amino acids. Germline CDR1 LNHDA, CDR2 SQIVND (reference sequence). Trimming took 0 bases from V and 5 from J, leaving 10 bases between them. CDR3 sequence (DNA): TGTGCCAGTAGTATAGACAGAGGGAGAACTGAAGCTTTCTTT. Amino acids: CASSIDRGRTEAFF.

The chain uses TRBV5-6 and TRBJ1-2, with 11 bases that match TRBD1. Germline-derived CDR1 and CDR2 are SGHDT and YYEEEE. The CDR3 spans 14 residues. The junction had 8 bases not matched to a gene; V was cut back by 6 bases and J by 7 bases. CDR3 sequence: CASITDRGRGGYTF. The CDR3 coding sequence is TGTGCCAGCATCACGGACAGGGGGCGCGGTGGCTACACCTTC. The entire variable domain, with the rest obtained from reference TRBV5-6 and TRBJ1-2, is as follows: DAGVTQSPTHLIKTRGQQVTLRCSPKSGHDTVSWYQQALGQGPQFIFQYYEEEERQRGNFPDRFSGHQFPNYSSELNVNALLLGDSALYLCASITDRGRGGYTFGSGTRLTVV.

The V call is TRBV11-2, the J call TRBJ2-7; 7 bases agree with TRBD1. CDR1 and CDR2 (germline): SGHAT, FQNNGV. V gave up 0 bases and J gave up 7 bases; unmatched junction bases: 3. The CDR3 has 13 amino acids. The CDR3 sequence is CASSLERGREQYF. The CDR3 DNA reads as TGTGCCAGCAGCTTAGAAAGGGGGCGTGAGCAGTACTTC.

In its sample, this clone was seen once. V and J are TRBV27 and TRBJ2-7; 11 nucleotides match TRBD2. This CDR3 has 14 amino acids. Germline V gives CDR1 MNHEY, CDR2 SMNVEV (reference sequence). V lost 7 bases and J lost 1; bases outside the gene matches: 3. CDR3 residues: CASMGLADSYEQYF. The CDR3 nucleotides are TGTGCCAGCATGGGACTAGCGGATTCCTACGAGCAGTACTTC.

This chain connects TRBV21-1 to TRBJ1-5; the listed D gene, TRBD1, was not tested against the DNA. TRBV21-1 is designated a pseudogene. CDR3 length: 17 amino acids. CDR3 in amino acids: CASSWKGQRDSNQPQHF. The CDR3 DNA sequence: TGTGCCAGCAGTTGGAAGGGGCAGAGAGATAGCAATCAGCCCCAGCATTTT.

The chain has TRBV21-1 and TRBJ2-7. TRBV21-1 is described as a pseudogene. This CDR3 spans 14 amino acids. CDR3 nucleotides: TGTGCCAGCAGCAAAGATTGGGATATCTACGAGCAGTACTTC. The encoded protein is CASSKDWDIYEQYF.

V usage is TRBV24-1 and J usage is TRBJ1-2, with 9 bases matching TRBD1. The CDR3 length is 14 residues. The germline V gene has CDR1 KGHDR and CDR2 SFDVKD. V was pared by 4 bases and J by 5 bases, with 4 bases of the junction left unmatched. CDR3 in amino acids: CATSDAGTGYGYTF. The CDR3 region has the DNA TGTGCCACCAGTGACGCTGGGACAGGGTATGGCTACACCTTC.

This chain's CDR3 is CASRLTSERTGELFF. As DNA, the CDR3 is TGCGCCAGCAGGCTGACTAGCGAGAGAACCGGGGAGCTGTTTTTT. V gene TRBV5-1 combines with J gene TRBJ2-2; 8 nucleotides agree with TRBD2. After removal of 5 bases from V and 5 bases from J, the junction contained 8 bases not matched to a gene. The CDR3 loop spans 15 amino acids. Germline V gives CDR1 SGHRS, CDR2 YFSETQ.

The V gene is TRBV4-2, the J gene TRBJ1-6; D ambiguous. CDR1 is LGHNA, CDR2 YNFKEQ, per germline. Trimming cost V 0 bases and J 4 bases, with 7 bases left between them. The CDR3 is made up of 15 amino acids. CDR3 amino acids: CASSQEYPYNSPLHF. The CDR3 DNA reads TGTGCCAGCAGCCAAGAGTACCCGTATAATTCACCCCTCCACTTT.

This clone is a singleton in its sample. The J gene is TRBJ1-6, the V gene TRBV6-5; no definite D call. The germline V gene encodes CDR1 MNHEY and CDR2 SVGAGI. With 5 bases removed from V and 1 base from J, the gap between germline ends came to 6 bases. The CDR3 consists of 14 residues. CDR3 amino acids: CASSTGSYNSPLHF. DNA of the CDR3: TGTGCCAGCAGTACGGGGTCCTATAATTCACCCCTCCACTTT.

V and J are TRBV28 and TRBJ1-3; 8 nucleotides match TRBD1. CDR1 is MDHEN, CDR2 SYDVKM, per germline. The CDR3 has 16 amino acids. Trimming cost V 1 base and J 4 bases; bases outside gene matches: 6. CDR3 sequence reads: CASSLFPRGLGNTIYF. The CDR3, as DNA: TGTGCCAGCAGTTTATTCCCCAGGGGGCTAGGAAACACCATATATTTT. Full variable domain (rest looked up from reference TRBV28 and TRBJ1-3): DVKVTQSSRYLVKRTGEKVFLECVQDMDHENMFWYRQDPGLGLRLIYFSYDVKMKEKGDIPEGYSVSREKKERFSLILESASTNQTSMYLCASSLFPRGLGNTIYFGEGSWLTVV.

The count of this clone is one. CDR3 loop: CATQGPRYGYTF. The CDR3 nucleotides read TGTGCCACGCAGGGGCCTCGCTATGGCTACACCTTC. The genes are TRBV6-5 and TRBJ1-2; D might be TRBD1 (6 bases). The germline V gene encodes CDR1 MNHEY and CDR2 SVGAGI. The germline V and J ends were trimmed by 10 bases and 4 bases, with 13 bases remaining between them. The CDR3 runs to 12 residues.

The chain employs TRBV9 and TRBJ1-3; D might be TRBD1 (5 bases). V was shortened by 4 bases and J by 2 bases, with 10 bases between the two germline ends. Germline CDR1 SGDLS, CDR2 YYNGEE. The CDR3 is 14 amino acids. This CDR3 is CASSPLGAGNTIYF. In DNA, the CDR3 is TGTGCCAGCAGCCCTCTAGGGGCTGGAAACACCATATATTTT.

This clone appeared once. This rearrangement joins TRBV2 to TRBJ1-1; the match to TRBD1 covers 8 bases. The ends lost 6 bases at V and 4 bases at J; junction bases unmatched: 10. Germline values: CDR1 SNHLY, CDR2 FYNNEI. The CDR3 spans 15 residues. In DNA form, the CDR3 reads TGTGCCAGCAGCTCCGTAGGACAGGGAAGCACTGAAGCTTTCTTT. It specifies CASSSVGQGSTEAFF.

This rearrangement joins TRBV2 to TRBJ1-6, with D uncertain. V was cut by 4 bases and J by 6 bases, with 10 bases left in between. CDR1 is SNHLY and CDR2 is FYNNEI in the germline V gene. The CDR3 contains 14 residues. The CDR3 DNA reads TGTGCCAGCAGTGTTGGGCAGCCTAATTCACCCCTCCACTTT. Translated: CASSVGQPNSPLHF.

J is TRBJ1-1 and V is TRBV19; D unclear. The germline gives CDR1 LNHDA, CDR2 SQIVND (reference sequence). Trimming took off 7 bases at V and 5 bases at J, with 14 bases between the two ends. This CDR3 has 13 amino acids. In nucleotides, the CDR3 is TGTGCCAGTACCGACTCCATGAGGACTGAAGCTTTCTTT. Amino acids: CASTDSMRTEAFF.

The rearrangement joins TRBV14 to TRBJ2-5; weak D call: TRBD1 (5 bases). V lost 4 bases, J lost 5 bases, and 17 bases lay in between. The CDR3 sequence is 15 residues long. Germline V gene sequence: CDR1 SGHDN, CDR2 FVKESK. The CDR3 coding sequence is TGTGCCAGCAGCCGCCTTGACAGCAGATGGGAGACCCAGTACTTC. Translated: CASSRLDSRWETQYF.

This chain joins TRBV27 and TRBJ1-2; 10 positions agree with TRBD1. Germline-derived CDR1 and CDR2 are MNHEY and SMNVEV (reference sequence). CDR3 length equals 15 residues. V was clipped by 5 bases and J by 5 bases; unmatched bases: 8. In nucleotides, the CDR3 is TGTGCCAGCAGTGCGCACCGGGACAGGGGTTATGGCTACACCTTC. Translated, it gives CASSAHRDRGYGYTF.

V gene TRBV6-2 or TRBV6-3 combines with J gene TRBJ1-1; 9 bases agree with TRBD1. The ends lost 4 bases at V and 5 bases at J; junction bases unmatched: 8. The CDR3 runs to 15 residues. Germline loops: CDR1 MNHEY, CDR2 SVGEGT. CDR3 sequence: CASSFLRDRVTEAFF. In nucleotides, the CDR3 is TGTGCCAGCAGTTTCCTCCGGGACAGGGTGACTGAAGCTTTCTTT.

This clone was seen once. The gene calls are TRBV7-9 and TRBJ2-2; TRBD1 agrees at 10 bases. The CDR3 consists of 16 residues. V lost 5 bases, J lost 5 bases, and 8 bases stayed unmatched. The V gene's germline CDR1 is SEHNR and CDR2 FQNEAQ (reference sequence). The CDR3 nucleotides are TGTGCCAGCAGCGGCCGACAGGGGGCTCGTACCGGGGAGCTGTTTTTT. Amino acids: CASSGRQGARTGELFF.

The chain combines TRBV27 with TRBJ2-7; 10 bases are shared with TRBD2. CDR1 is MNHEY, CDR2 SMNVEV, per germline (reference sequence). V trimming: 3 bases; J trimming: 5 bases; junction bases outside the gene matches: 7. This CDR3 spans 15 amino acids. DNA of the CDR3: TGTGCCAGCAGTTTCTATGTGGGACTAGCGAACGAGCAGTACTTC. The encoded protein is CASSFYVGLANEQYF.

The CDR3: CASSSSRSNQPQHF. The DNA of the CDR3 is TGTGCCAGCAGTTCCTCTAGGAGCAATCAGCCCCAGCATTTT. The J gene is TRBJ1-5, the V gene TRBV27; D unresolved. Germline assignment: CDR1 MNHEY and CDR2 SMNVEV (reference sequence). The CDR3 length is 14 residues. V lost 4 bases, J lost 1 base, and 8 bases lay in between.

The DNA for the CDR3 is TGTGCCAGCAGCCCACAGGGGGCGCGGACTAATGAAAAACTGTTTTTT. This gives the protein CASSPQGARTNEKLFF. V gene TRBV7-9 combines with J gene TRBJ1-4, with 9 bases matching TRBD1. This CDR3 has 16 amino acids. Losses at the gene ends were 5 bases for V and 2 bases for J; bases not matched to a gene: 6. CDR1 is SEHNR, CDR2 FQNEAQ, per germline (reference sequence).

This chain connects TRBV10-2 to TRBJ2-3; D is possibly TRBD2 (5 bases). This CDR3 has 13 amino acids. The germline V gene has CDR1 WSHSY and CDR2 SAAADI. The ends were cut back, 4 bases at V and 2 bases at J, with 7 bases in the middle. CDR3 amino acids: CASSVGDTDTQYF. DNA of the CDR3: TGCGCCAGCAGTGTGGGAGACACAGATACGCAGTATTTT.

The chain combines TRBV4-2 with TRBJ2-3; D may be TRBD2 (6 bases). The CDR3 runs 17 residues. V lost 4 bases and J lost 3, with 20 bases in between. Per germline, CDR1 LGHNA and CDR2 YNFKEQ. The CDR3: CASSPYKSVAGTDTQYF. The CDR3 nucleotides read TGTGCCAGCAGCCCATATAAGAGCGTGGCGGGGACAGATACGCAGTATTTT.